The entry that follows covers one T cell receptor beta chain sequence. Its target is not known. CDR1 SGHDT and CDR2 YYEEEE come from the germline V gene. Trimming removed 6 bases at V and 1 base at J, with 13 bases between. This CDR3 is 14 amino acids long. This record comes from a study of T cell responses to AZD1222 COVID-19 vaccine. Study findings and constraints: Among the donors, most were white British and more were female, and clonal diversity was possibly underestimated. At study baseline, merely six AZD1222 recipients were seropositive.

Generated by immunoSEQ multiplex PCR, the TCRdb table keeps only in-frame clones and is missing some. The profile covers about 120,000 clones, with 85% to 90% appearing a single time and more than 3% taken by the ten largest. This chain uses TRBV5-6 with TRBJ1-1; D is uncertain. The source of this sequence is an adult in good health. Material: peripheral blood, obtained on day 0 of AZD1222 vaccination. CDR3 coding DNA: TGTGCCAGCACCCGCATGCGGGGGAACACTGAAGCTTTCTTT. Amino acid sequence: CASTRMRGNTEAFF.